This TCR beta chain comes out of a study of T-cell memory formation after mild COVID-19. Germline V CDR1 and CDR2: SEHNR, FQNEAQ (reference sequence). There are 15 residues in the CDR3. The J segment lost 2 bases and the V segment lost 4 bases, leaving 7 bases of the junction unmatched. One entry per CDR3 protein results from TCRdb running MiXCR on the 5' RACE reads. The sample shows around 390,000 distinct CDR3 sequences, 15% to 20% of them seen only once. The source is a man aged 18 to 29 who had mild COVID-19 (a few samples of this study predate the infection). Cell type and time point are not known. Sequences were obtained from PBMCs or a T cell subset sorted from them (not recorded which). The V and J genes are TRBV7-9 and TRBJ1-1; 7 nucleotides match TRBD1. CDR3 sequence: CASSWSGTVNTEAFF. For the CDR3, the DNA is TGTGCCAGCAGCTGGAGCGGGACAGTCAACACTGAAGCTTTCTTT.